The 9 T cell receptor beta chains below come from one sample, sequenced in a study of T cell changes during pregnancy in multiple sclerosis. The data were produced by immunoSEQ multiplex PCR, yet TCRdb's version contains in-frame clones alone and is incomplete. The data contain 35,000 to 50,000 clones, 92% of them singletons. This material consisted of CD4+ T cells from peripheral blood mononuclear cells, taken in the first trimester of pregnancy. These receptors came from a female donor with multiple sclerosis, enrolled in a pregnancy study.

The genes are TRBV7-9 and TRBJ1-1; no definite D call. V gave up 5 bases and J gave up 0 bases, with 22 bases separating them. The CDR3 covers 18 residues. The germline V gene encodes CDR1 SEHNR and CDR2 FQNEAQ (reference sequence). CDR3 amino acids: CASSPPPRVWNMNTEAFF. Here the CDR3 DNA reads TGTGCCAGCAGCCCCCCCCCGCGGGTGTGGAACATGAACACTGAAGCTTTCTTT.

The chain carries TRBV5-4 and TRBJ1-4, with D possibly TRBD1 on 5 matching bases. V lost 4 bases and J lost 8, with 15 bases in between. CDR1 and CDR2 from the germline V gene are SGHNT and YYREEE (reference sequence). The CDR3 sequence is 14 residues long. CDR3 in amino acids: CASSPWGRREKLFF. Here the CDR3 DNA reads TGTGCCAGCAGCCCTTGGGGGAGGAGGGAAAAACTGTTTTTT.

This clone was counted a few times. The rearrangement uses TRBV10-3 and TRBJ2-7; D unclear. Germline V gives CDR1 ENHRY, CDR2 SYGVKD. This CDR3 is built from 16 residues. V lost 0 bases and J 0 bases, leaving 12 bases between the germline ends. Written as DNA, the CDR3 is TGTGCCATCAGTGAGTCGACGTCGGCGGCCTCCTACGAGCAGTACTTC. It translates to CAISESTSAASYEQYF.

CDR3 loop: CASSALGGATNEKLFF. CDR3 nucleotides: TGTGCCAGCAGTGCTTTAGGGGGAGCCACTAATGAAAAACTGTTTTTT. The chain recombines TRBV25-1 with TRBJ1-4; a weak D match, TRBD1 (6 bases). The germline gives CDR1 MGHDK, CDR2 SYGVNS. V was cut by 4 bases and J by 2 bases, with 14 bases left in between. This CDR3 has 16 amino acids.

The V gene is TRBV18, the J gene TRBJ1-4, with TRBD1 identical over 10 bases. The CDR3 contains 14 residues. Germline loops: CDR1 KGHSH, CDR2 LQKENI. V lost 6 bases to trimming and J lost 6 bases; unmatched junction nucleotides: 4. This CDR3 reads CASSDRGRDEKLFF. The CDR3 nucleotides are TGTGCCAGCTCTGACAGGGGGCGTGATGAAAAACTGTTTTTT.

V gene TRBV19 combines with J gene TRBJ1-5; no firm D call. Trimming pared 1 base from V and 6 bases from J, leaving 10 bases between. CDR1 and CDR2 (germline): LNHDA, SQIVND (reference sequence). This CDR3 comprises 14 residues. The CDR3 region is CASSIGGSPQPQHF. CDR3 nucleotide sequence: TGTGCCAGTAGTATAGGAGGGTCCCCTCAGCCCCAGCATTTT.

The rearrangement links TRBV5-4 to TRBJ1-1; 10 bases fit TRBD1. CDR1 and CDR2 from the germline V gene are SGHNT and YYREEE (reference sequence). With V trimmed by 4 bases and J by 3 bases, 9 bases remained unmatched. The CDR3 consists of 16 residues. The CDR3 spells CASSPGQGFKHTEAFF. The CDR3 DNA reads TGTGCCAGCAGCCCGGGACAGGGGTTTAAGCACACTGAAGCTTTCTTT.

V gene TRBV19 combines with J gene TRBJ1-1; no reliable D call. This CDR3 has 12 amino acids. Trimming removed 3 bases from V and 3 bases from J, with 5 bases in between. Germline loops: CDR1 LNHDA, CDR2 SQIVND (reference sequence). CDR3 DNA: TGTGCCAGTAGTATCGTAGACACTGAAGCTTTCTTT. Amino acids: CASSIVDTEAFF.

This clone appeared a single time. This chain joins TRBV28 and TRBJ2-3, with 8 bases matching TRBD2. The germline V gene has CDR1 MDHEN and CDR2 SYDVKM. Trimming took 2 bases from V and 2 from J; bases not matched to a gene: 3. The length of the CDR3 is 15 residues. The CDR3 sequence is CASSLRGGPTDTQYF. The DNA for the CDR3 is TGTGCCAGCAGTTTACGGGGGGGCCCCACAGATACGCAGTATTTT.